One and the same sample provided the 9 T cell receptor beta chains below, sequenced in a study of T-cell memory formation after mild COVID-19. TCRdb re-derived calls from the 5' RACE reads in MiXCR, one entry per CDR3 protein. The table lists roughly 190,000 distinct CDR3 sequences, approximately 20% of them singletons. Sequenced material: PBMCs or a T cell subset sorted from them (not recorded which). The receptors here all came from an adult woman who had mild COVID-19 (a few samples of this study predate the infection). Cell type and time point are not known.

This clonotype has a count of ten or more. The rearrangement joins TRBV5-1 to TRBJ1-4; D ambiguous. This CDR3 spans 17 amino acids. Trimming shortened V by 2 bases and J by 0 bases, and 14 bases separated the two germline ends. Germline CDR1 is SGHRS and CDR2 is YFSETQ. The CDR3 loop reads CASSLPRLTATNEKLFF. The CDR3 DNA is TGCGCCAGCAGCTTACCACGACTTACCGCAACTAATGAAAAACTGTTTTTT.

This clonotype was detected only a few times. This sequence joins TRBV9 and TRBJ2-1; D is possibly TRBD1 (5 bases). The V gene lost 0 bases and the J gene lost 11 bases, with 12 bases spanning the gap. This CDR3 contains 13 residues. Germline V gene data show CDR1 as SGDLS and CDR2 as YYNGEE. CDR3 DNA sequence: TGTGCCAGCAGCGTAGGTTTTCAGGGCAAGCAGTTCTTC. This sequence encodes CASSVGFQGKQFF. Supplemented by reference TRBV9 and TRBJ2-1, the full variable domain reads DSGVTQTPKHLITATGQRVTLRCSPRSGDLSVYWYQQSLDQGLQFLIQYYNGEERAKGNILERFSAQQFPDLHSELNLSSLELGDSALYFCASSVGFQGKQFFGPGTRLTVL.

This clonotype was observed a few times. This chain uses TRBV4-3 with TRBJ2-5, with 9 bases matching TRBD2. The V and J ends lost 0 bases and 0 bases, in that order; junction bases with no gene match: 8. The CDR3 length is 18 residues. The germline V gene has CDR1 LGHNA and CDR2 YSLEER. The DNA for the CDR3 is TGCGCCAGCAGCCAAGATTTGGGGACTAGCTCGTACCAAGAGACCCAGTACTTC. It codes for CASSQDLGTSSYQETQYF.

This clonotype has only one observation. The CDR3: CAIGVLAGGSYNEQFF. CDR3 coding DNA: TGTGCCATCGGAGTCCTAGCGGGGGGCTCCTACAATGAGCAGTTCTTC. This sequence joins TRBV10-3 and TRBJ2-1; 11 bases fit TRBD2. J gave up 0 bases and V 8 bases, and 6 bases lay outside the gene matches. Germline-derived CDR1 and CDR2 are ENHRY and SYGVKD. The CDR3 has 16 amino acids.

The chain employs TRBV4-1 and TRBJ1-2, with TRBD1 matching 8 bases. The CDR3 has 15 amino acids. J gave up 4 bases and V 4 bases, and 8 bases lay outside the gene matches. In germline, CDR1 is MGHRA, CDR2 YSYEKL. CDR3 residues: CASSRGQGIGYGYTF. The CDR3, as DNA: TGCGCCAGCAGCCGAGGACAGGGCATAGGCTATGGCTACACCTTC.

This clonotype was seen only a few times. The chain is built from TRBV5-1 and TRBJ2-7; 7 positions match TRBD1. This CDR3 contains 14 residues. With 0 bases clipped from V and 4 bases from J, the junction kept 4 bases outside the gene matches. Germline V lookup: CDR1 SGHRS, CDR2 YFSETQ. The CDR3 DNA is TGCGCCAGCAGCTTGGAGGGGGCGCGATACGAGCAGTACTTC. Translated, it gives CASSLEGARYEQYF. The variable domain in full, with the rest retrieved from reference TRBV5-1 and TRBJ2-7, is KAGVTQTPRYLIKTRGQQVTLSCSPISGHRSVSWYQQTPGQGLQFLFEYFSETQRNKGNFPGRFSGRQFSNSRSEMNVSTLELGDSALYLCASSLEGARYEQYFGPGTRLTVT.

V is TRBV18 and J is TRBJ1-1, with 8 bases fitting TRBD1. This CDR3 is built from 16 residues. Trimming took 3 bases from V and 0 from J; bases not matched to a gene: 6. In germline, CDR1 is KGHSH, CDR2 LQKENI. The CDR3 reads CASSPRTGNMNTEAFF. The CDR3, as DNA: TGTGCCAGCTCACCCAGGACAGGGAACATGAACACTGAAGCTTTCTTT.

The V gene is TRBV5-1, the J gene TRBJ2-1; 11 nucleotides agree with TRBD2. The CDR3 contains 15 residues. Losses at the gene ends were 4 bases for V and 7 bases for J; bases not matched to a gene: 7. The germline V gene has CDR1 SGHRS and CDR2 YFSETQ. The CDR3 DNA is TGCGCCAGCAGCATTGCCGGGACTAGCGGTAATGAGCAGTTCTTC. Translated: CASSIAGTSGNEQFF.

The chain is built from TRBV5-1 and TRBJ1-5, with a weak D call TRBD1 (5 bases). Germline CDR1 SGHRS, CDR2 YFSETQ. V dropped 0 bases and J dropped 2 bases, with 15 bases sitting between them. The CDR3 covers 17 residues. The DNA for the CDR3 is TGCGCCAGCAGCTTGGGGTCGGCAGGGTCGGGCAATCAGCCCCAGCATTTT. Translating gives CASSLGSAGSGNQPQHF.